The 22 T cell receptor beta chains given below trace back to one sample, sequenced in a study of OX40 agonist ivuxolimab in advanced cancers. The library was produced with the immunoSEQ multiplex PCR assay. Imported from immuneACCESS, the table was reduced by TCRdb to in-frame sequences with V and J called. These copies leave out some clones; in studies compared against another copy, an unresolved V gene accounts for under half, and the cause of the remainder is not known. The sample profile shows almost 70,000 clones; around 90% of them were found once. The ten top clones hold approximately 10% of the sample. The sequencing here drew on CD4+ or CD8+ T cells sorted from blood, taken in a trial of the OX40 agonist ivuxolimab. These receptors came from an adult with an advanced solid tumor such as melanoma, head and neck, liver or kidney cancer.

CDR3 sequence (DNA): TGTGCCAGCAGCTTGTTGGGACAGACCTACAATGAGCAGTTCTTC. Translation: CASSLLGQTYNEQFF. This chain links TRBV5-5 with TRBJ2-1, with 7 bases aligning to TRBD1. The junction had 3 bases not matched to a gene; V was cut back by 1 base and J by 2 bases. The germline V gene has CDR1 SGHKS and CDR2 YYEKEE (reference sequence). The CDR3 covers 15 residues.

J is TRBJ1-4 and V is TRBV18, with unresolved D. V was shortened by 3 bases and J by 0 bases, with 5 bases between the two germline ends. Germline V gives CDR1 KGHSH, CDR2 LQKENI. The CDR3 sequence is 14 residues long. The CDR3 coding sequence is TGTGCCAGCTCACCGGAGCCAACTAATGAAAAACTGTTTTTT. Translated: CASSPEPTNEKLFF.

This clone occurred once. The chain uses TRBV19 and TRBJ1-2; D remains ambiguous. V lost 5 bases and J 0 bases, leaving 13 bases between the germline ends. The CDR3 is 15 amino acids. Germline CDR1 reads LNHDA; CDR2 reads SQIVND (reference sequence). In DNA form, the CDR3 reads TGTGCCAGTAGTGGGAGGACGGAAGCTAACTATGGCTACACCTTC. It codes for CASSGRTEANYGYTF.

The chain combines TRBV11-2 with TRBJ1-2; unclear D gene. Germline loops: CDR1 SGHAT, CDR2 FQNNGV. The ends were cut back, 5 bases at V and 5 bases at J, with 9 bases in the middle. The CDR3 runs 12 residues. The CDR3 loop is CASSRLRYGYTF. Written as DNA, the CDR3 is TGTGCCAGCAGCCGGTTGCGGTATGGCTACACCTTC.

V is TRBV4-1 and J is TRBJ1-4, with 7 nucleotides matching TRBD1. The CDR3 spans 18 residues. CDR1 and CDR2 (germline): MGHRA, YSYEKL. Unmatched junction bases numbered 11, after V lost 4 bases and J lost 0 bases. DNA for the CDR3: TGCGCCAGCAGCCGCCGCCGGGACAGCCTTGCAACTAATGAAAAACTGTTTTTT. Protein sequence: CASSRRRDSLATNEKLFF.

The chain carries TRBV5-1 and TRBJ2-2; the D is unclear. Trimming left V 3 bases short and J 0 bases short, with 15 bases between. CDR1 and CDR2 from the germline V gene are SGHRS and YFSETQ. The CDR3 totals 17 residues. Here the CDR3 reads CASSSPETASNTGELFF. In nucleotides, the CDR3 is TGCGCCAGCAGCTCGCCCGAGACCGCCTCGAACACCGGGGAGCTGTTTTTT. The whole variable domain, filled in from reference TRBV5-1 and TRBJ2-2, reads KAGVTQTPRYLIKTRGQQVTLSCSPISGHRSVSWYQQTPGQGLQFLFEYFSETQRNKGNFPGRFSGRQFSNSRSEMNVSTLELGDSALYLCASSSPETASNTGELFFGEGSRLTVL.

This chain connects TRBV20-1 to TRBJ2-7; no firm D call. Germline values: CDR1 DFQATT, CDR2 SNEGSKA (reference sequence). The CDR3 has 11 amino acids. Trimming shortened V by 0 bases and J by 7 bases, and 7 bases separated the two germline ends. CDR3 region: CSARDLREQYF. CDR3 DNA sequence: TGCAGTGCTAGAGATCTAAGGGAGCAGTACTTC.

In regard to this clone: At one boundary the junction diverges from the germline segment, which might be a read error. The same CDR3 arises from other DNA sequences in this sample as well. This chain connects TRBV7-8 to TRBJ2-2, with D possibly matching TRBD2 (5 bases). The CDR3 loop spans 15 amino acids. CDR1 is SGHVS, CDR2 FQNEAQ, per germline. CDR3 DNA sequence: TGTGCCAGCAGTTATAGACACCCGAACACCGGGGAGCTGTTCTTT. Residues: CASSYRHPNTGELFF. Full variable domain (remainder filled in from reference TRBV7-8 and TRBJ2-2): GAGVSQSPRYKVAKRGQDVALRCDPISGHVSLFWYQQALGQGPEFLTYFQNEAQLDKSGLPSDRFFAERPEGSVSTLKIQRTQQEDSAVYLCASSYRHPNTGELFFGEGSRLTVL.

The chain joins TRBV13 to TRBJ2-1; TRBD2 matches 13 bases. CDR1 is PRHDT, CDR2 FYEKMQ, per germline (reference sequence). CDR3 length: 15 amino acids. Losses at the gene ends were 2 bases for V and 15 bases for J; bases not matched to a gene: 10. The CDR3 sequence is CASSLSRTSGSRVFF. The DNA for the CDR3 is TGTGCCAGCAGCTTAAGCCGGACTAGCGGGAGTCGGGTGTTCTTC.

This clone was found once. This sequence joins TRBV28 and TRBJ2-7; TRBD1 is a possible D gene (6 bases). The germline V gene has CDR1 MDHEN and CDR2 SYDVKM. V lost 7 bases and J 5 bases, leaving 15 bases between the germline ends. This CDR3 region has 13 residues. The DNA for the CDR3 is TGTGCCAGCACCCCCCCCCGACAGGACGAGCAGTACTTC. Its protein product is CASTPPRQDEQYF.

The gene calls are TRBV5-4 and TRBJ1-2; 8 nucleotides align to TRBD1. Per the germline V gene, CDR1 is SGHNT and CDR2 is YYREEE (reference sequence). Trimming removed 0 bases from V and 4 bases from J; junction bases left unmatched: 5. This CDR3 has 15 amino acids. CDR3 DNA: TGTGCCAGCAGCTTGGCCCGGACAGGGTCCTATGGCTACACCTTC. Translation: CASSLARTGSYGYTF.

This clone was observed a handful of times. The chain links TRBV5-1 to TRBJ2-1; no clear D gene. This CDR3 has 11 residues. Germline CDR1 is SGHRS and CDR2 is YFSETQ. V was trimmed by 4 bases and J by 3 bases, leaving 2 bases between them. CDR3 amino acids: CASSDYNEQFF. The CDR3 DNA follows: TGCGCCAGCAGCGACTACAATGAGCAGTTCTTC.

This chain joins TRBV5-1 and TRBJ2-7; tentatively, D is TRBD1 (6 bases). Per the germline V gene, CDR1 is SGHRS and CDR2 is YFSETQ. The germline V and J ends were trimmed by 4 bases and 3 bases, with 14 bases remaining between them. This CDR3 is 14 amino acids long. CDR3 sequence: CASSIGQRGYEQYF. CDR3 in DNA: TGCGCCAGCAGCATAGGACAGAGGGGCTACGAGCAGTACTTC.

The chain recombines TRBV9 with TRBJ1-6, with D possibly TRBD1 on 6 matching bases. The CDR3 spans 16 residues. The germline V gene has CDR1 SGDLS and CDR2 YYNGEE. V was cut by 3 bases and J by 0 bases, with 10 bases left in between. The chain's CDR3 is CASSGGQSSYNSPLHF. As DNA, the CDR3 is TGTGCCAGCAGCGGGGGGCAGAGCTCCTATAATTCACCCCTCCACTTT. Filled out from reference TRBV9 and TRBJ1-6, the complete variable domain reads DSGVTQTPKHLITATGQRVTLRCSPRSGDLSVYWYQQSLDQGLQFLIQYYNGEERAKGNILERFSAQQFPDLHSELNLSSLELGDSALYFCASSGGQSSYNSPLHFGNGTRLTVT.

CDR3 bases: TGTGCCAGCAGCCCCGGGAGTGCAAACTTAAATGAGCAGTTCTTC. Its protein is CASSPGSANLNEQFF. The rearrangement links TRBV7-3 to TRBJ2-1, with TRBD2 as a possible D gene (6 bases). From germline, CDR1 is SGHTA and CDR2 FQGTGA. The V gene lost 5 bases and the J gene lost 7 bases, with 18 bases spanning the gap. The CDR3 is 15 amino acids.

The chain is built from TRBV6-1 and TRBJ1-6; D is uncertain. Germline-derived CDR1 and CDR2 are MNHNS and SASEGT. V was pared by 7 bases and J by 5 bases, with 15 bases between. The CDR3 sequence is 15 residues long. CDR3: CASIIQQRNNSPLHF. Written as DNA, the CDR3 is TGTGCCAGCATTATTCAACAACGTAATAATTCACCCCTCCACTTT.

This clone came up a few times. This chain links TRBV11-3 with TRBJ2-3; no clear D. The germline V and J ends were trimmed by 3 bases and 3 bases, with 10 bases remaining between them. The germline V gene has CDR1 SGHNT and CDR2 YENEEA. The length of the CDR3 is 14 residues. The CDR3 DNA follows: TGTGCCAGCAGCTTCGGACGTGGAACAGATACGCAGTATTTT. Translation gives CASSFGRGTDTQYF.

V usage is TRBV7-6 and J usage is TRBJ2-3; 9 nucleotides agree with TRBD2. The CDR3 has 16 residues. V shed 5 bases, J shed 2 bases, and the junction held 8 bases outside the gene matches. In germline, CDR1 is SGHVS, CDR2 FNYEAQ. The CDR3 is CASSPTLAGITDTQYF. The CDR3 DNA follows: TGTGCCAGCAGCCCTACACTAGCGGGTATCACAGATACGCAGTATTTT. The whole variable domain, filled in from reference TRBV7-6 and TRBJ2-3, reads GAGVSQSPRYKVTKRGQDVALRCDPISGHVSLYWYRQALGQGPEFLTYFNYEAQQDKSGLPNDRFSAERPEGSISTLTIQRTEQRDSAMYRCASSPTLAGITDTQYFGPGTRLTVL.

The J gene is TRBJ2-7, the V gene TRBV19; no firm D call. This CDR3 has 13 amino acids. In germline, CDR1 is LNHDA, CDR2 SQIVND (reference sequence). The V end lost 6 bases, the J end lost 6 bases, and 15 bases lay between the germline ends. The CDR3 sequence: CASRPPYLREQYF. CDR3 bases: TGTGCCAGTAGACCGCCCTACCTACGCGAGCAGTACTTC. The full variable domain, its missing parts supplied by reference TRBV19 and TRBJ2-7, is DGGITQSPKYLFRKEGQNVTLSCEQNLNHDAMYWYRQDPGQGLRLIYYSQIVNDFQKGDIAEGYSVSREKKESFPLTVTSAQKNPTAFYLCASRPPYLREQYFGPGTRLTVT.

The V and J genes are TRBV12-2 and TRBJ2-1; no DNA check was done on the table's D call, TRBD2. TRBV12-2 is shown as a pseudogene. This CDR3 comprises 16 residues. CDR3 amino acids: CASRLVPAGGPNEQFF. CDR3 DNA: TGTGCAAGTCGCTTAGTCCCAGCGGGAGGGCCAAATGAGCAGTTCTTC.

This clone was detected once. V usage is TRBV18 and J usage is TRBJ2-1; 7 bases map to TRBD1. The V gene end was trimmed by 3 bases and the J gene end by 10 bases; junction bases not matched to a gene: 18. CDR1 KGHSH and CDR2 LQKENI come from the germline V gene. The CDR3 covers 17 residues. The CDR3 sequence: CASSPRQGFGQASEQFF. The CDR3 nucleotides are TGTGCCAGCTCACCCCGACAGGGTTTCGGGCAAGCTAGCGAGCAGTTCTTC.

The gene calls are TRBV27 and TRBJ2-5, with 7 nucleotides matching TRBD1. CDR1 and CDR2 (germline): MNHEY, SMNVEV (reference sequence). The CDR3 extends over 13 amino acids. After removal of 7 bases from V and 4 bases from J, the junction contained 6 bases not matched to a gene. This CDR3 is CASKRQGGETQYF. The CDR3 bases are TGTGCCAGCAAAAGACAGGGTGGAGAGACCCAGTACTTC.